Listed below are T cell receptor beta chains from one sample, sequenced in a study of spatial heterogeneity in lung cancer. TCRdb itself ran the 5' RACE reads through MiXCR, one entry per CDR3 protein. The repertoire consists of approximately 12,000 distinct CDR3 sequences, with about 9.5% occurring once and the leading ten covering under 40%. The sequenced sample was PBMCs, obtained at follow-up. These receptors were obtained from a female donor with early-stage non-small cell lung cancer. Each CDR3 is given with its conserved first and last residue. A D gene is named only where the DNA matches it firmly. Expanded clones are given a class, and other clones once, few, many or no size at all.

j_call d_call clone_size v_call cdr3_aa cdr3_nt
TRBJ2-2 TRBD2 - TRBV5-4 CASSLKVAGDRTGELFF TGTGCCAGCAGCTTGAAGGTAGCGGGAGATCGTACCGGGGAGCTGTTTTTT
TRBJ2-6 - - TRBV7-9 CASSGRPISGANVLTF TGTGCCAGCAGCGGAAGACCCATCTCTGGGGCCAACGTCCTGACTTTC
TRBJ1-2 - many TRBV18 CASSRERTVTAHYGYTF TGTGCCAGCTCACGTGAGAGGACAGTGACAGCCCACTATGGCTACACCTTC
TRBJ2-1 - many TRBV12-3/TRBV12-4 CASSADKVTRNEQFF TGTGCCAGCAGTGCCGACAAGGTGACCCGCAATGAGCAGTTCTTC
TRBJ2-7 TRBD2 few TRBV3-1 CASSQGKGLAVREQYF TGTGCCAGCAGCCAAGGCAAGGGACTAGCGGTACGCGAGCAGTACTTC
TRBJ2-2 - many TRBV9 CASSPRDGYTGELFF TGTGCCAGCAGCCCTCGGGACGGATACACCGGGGAGCTGTTTTTT
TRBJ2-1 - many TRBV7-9 CASSLPEGVGEQFF TGTGCCAGCAGTTTACCCGAGGGGGTAGGAGAGCAGTTCTTC
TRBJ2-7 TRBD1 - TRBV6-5 CATKQGAAYEQYF TGTGCCACCAAACAGGGGGCCGCCTACGAGCAGTACTTC
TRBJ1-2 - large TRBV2 CASSGTGPIGGYTF TGTGCCAGCAGTGGTACAGGCCCTATAGGCGGCTACACCTTC
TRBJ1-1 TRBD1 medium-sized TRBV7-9 CASSPDEGARDTEAFF TGTGCCAGCAGCCCAGATGAGGGGGCGAGGGACACTGAAGCTTTCTTT
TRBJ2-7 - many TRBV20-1 CSARADQRLIYEQYF TGCAGTGCTAGAGCTGATCAGCGGCTAATCTACGAGCAGTACTTC
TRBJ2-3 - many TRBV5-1 CASSLQGAGTDTQYF TGCGCCAGCAGCTTGCAAGGGGCTGGCACAGATACGCAGTATTTT
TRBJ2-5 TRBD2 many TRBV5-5 CASSLKSSGGGTQYF TGTGCCAGCAGCTTGAAGTCTAGCGGGGGTGGGACCCAGTACTTC
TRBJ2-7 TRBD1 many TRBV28 CASSSTGGGSREQYF TGTGCCAGCAGTTCCACAGGGGGAGGATCTCGCGAGCAGTACTTC
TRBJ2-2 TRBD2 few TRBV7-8 CASSLVRGSGSLNTGELFF TGTGCCAGCAGCTTAGTTCGGGGTAGCGGGAGTCTAAACACCGGGGAGCTGTTTTTT
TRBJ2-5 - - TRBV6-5 CASSYSGGVETQYF TGTGCCAGCAGTTACTCGGGCGGGGTAGAGACCCAGTACTTC
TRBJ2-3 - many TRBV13 CASSRPLRSPYTDTQYF TGTGCCAGCAGCAGACCCCTCCGGAGTCCTTACACAGATACGCAGTATTTT
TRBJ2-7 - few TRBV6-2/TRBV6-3 CASSSIAVPYEQYF TGTGCCAGCAGCTCTATAGCGGTACCCTACGAGCAGTACTTC
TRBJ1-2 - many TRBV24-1 CATSEGQGIDGYTF TGTGCCACCAGTGAGGGGCAGGGGATCGATGGCTACACCTTC
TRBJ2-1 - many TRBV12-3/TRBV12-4 CASRDRSRKSRDFYNEQFF TGTGCCAGCAGAGATCGGTCCAGAAAATCCAGGGACTTCTACAATGAGCAGTTCTTC
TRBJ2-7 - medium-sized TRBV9 CASSATGYEQYF TGTGCCAGCAGCGCTACCGGGTACGAGCAGTACTTC
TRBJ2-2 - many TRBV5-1 CASSFVFSRSQRNTGELFF TGCGCCAGCAGCTTCGTCTTCTCAAGGTCCCAGAGGAACACCGGGGAGCTGTTTTTT
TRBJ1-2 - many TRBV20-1 CSAFGGRNYGYTF TGCAGTGCTTTCGGGGGGCGCAACTATGGCTACACCTTC
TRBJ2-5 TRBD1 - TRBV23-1 CASSQAGTEKETQYF TGCGCCAGCAGTCAAGCCGGGACAGAGAAAGAGACCCAGTACTTC
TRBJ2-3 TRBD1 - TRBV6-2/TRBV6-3 CASRTTGDDTQYF TGTGCCAGCAGGACGACAGGGGACGATACGCAGTATTTT
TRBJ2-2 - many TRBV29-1 CSVEGATGELFF TGCAGCGTTGAAGGGGCTACCGGGGAGCTGTTTTTT
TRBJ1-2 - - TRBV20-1 CSAIEPLYGYTF TGCAGTGCTATCGAGCCTCTGTATGGCTACACCTTC
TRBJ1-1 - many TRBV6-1 CASSVNKGTEAFF TGTGCCAGCAGTGTGAACAAGGGCACTGAAGCTTTCTTT
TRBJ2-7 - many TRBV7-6 CASSLATDYEQYF TGTGCCAGCAGCTTAGCAACAGACTACGAGCAGTACTTC
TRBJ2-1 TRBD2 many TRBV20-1 CSARGSSGRADEQFF TGCAGTGCTAGAGGGAGTAGCGGGAGGGCCGATGAGCAGTTCTTC
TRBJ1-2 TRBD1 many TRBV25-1 CASSGPGQAGGYTF TGTGCCAGCAGTGGGCCCGGACAGGCAGGCGGCTACACCTTC
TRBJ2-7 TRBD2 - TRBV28 CASSFTSGASYEQYF TGTGCCAGCAGTTTCACTAGCGGGGCCTCCTACGAGCAGTACTTC
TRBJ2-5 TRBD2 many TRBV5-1 CASSSLYPGTSSGETQYF TGCGCCAGCAGCTCACTCTACCCCGGGACTAGCAGTGGGGAGACCCAGTACTTC
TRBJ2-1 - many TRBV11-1 CASSKRLGEQFF TGTGCCAGCAGCAAACGGTTGGGTGAGCAGTTCTTC
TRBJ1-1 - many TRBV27 CASSPKGTEAFF TGTGCCAGCAGCCCTAAAGGAACTGAAGCTTTCTTT
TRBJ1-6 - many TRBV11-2 CASSPVSGVPLHF TGTGCCAGCAGCCCCGTCAGTGGGGTACCCCTCCACTTT
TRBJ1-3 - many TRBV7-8 CASSLYPGYGNTIYF TGTGCCAGCAGCTTGTACCCAGGTTATGGAAACACCATATATTTT
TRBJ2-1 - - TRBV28 CASSLPTGPQGNEQFF TGTGCCAGCAGTTTACCCACAGGGCCCCAGGGAAATGAGCAGTTCTTC
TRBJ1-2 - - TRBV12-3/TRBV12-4 CASSLDRNYGYTF TGTGCCAGCAGTCTCGACAGAAACTATGGCTACACCTTC
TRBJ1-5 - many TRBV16 CASSQNQGGYQPQHF TGTGCCAGCAGCCAAAATCAGGGTGGGTATCAGCCCCAGCATTTT
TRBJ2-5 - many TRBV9 CASSVSGVETQYF TGTGCCAGCAGCGTTTCAGGGGTCGAGACCCAGTACTTC
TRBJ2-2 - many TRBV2 CASSDEDILLTGELFF TGTGCCAGCAGTGATGAGGATATTCTCCTGACCGGGGAGCTGTTTTTT